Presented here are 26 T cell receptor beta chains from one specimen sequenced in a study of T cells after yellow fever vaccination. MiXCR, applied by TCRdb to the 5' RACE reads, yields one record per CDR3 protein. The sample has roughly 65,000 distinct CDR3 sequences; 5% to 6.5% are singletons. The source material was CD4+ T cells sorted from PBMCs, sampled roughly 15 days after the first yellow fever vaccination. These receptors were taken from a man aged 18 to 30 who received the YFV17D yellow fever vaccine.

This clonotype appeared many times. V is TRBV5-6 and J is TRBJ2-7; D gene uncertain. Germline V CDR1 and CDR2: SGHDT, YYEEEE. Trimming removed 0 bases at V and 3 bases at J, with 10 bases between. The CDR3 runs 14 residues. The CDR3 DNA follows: TGTGCCAGCAGCTTGGTAGGCTCGAACTACGAGCAGTACTTC. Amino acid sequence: CASSLVGSNYEQYF.

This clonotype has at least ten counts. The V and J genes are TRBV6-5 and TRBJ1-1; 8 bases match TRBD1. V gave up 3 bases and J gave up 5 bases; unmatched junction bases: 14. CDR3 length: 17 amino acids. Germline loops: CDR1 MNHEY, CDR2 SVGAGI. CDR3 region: CASSYFRGQDWRTEAFF. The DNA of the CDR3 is TGTGCCAGCAGTTATTTTAGGGGACAGGACTGGAGAACTGAAGCTTTCTTT.

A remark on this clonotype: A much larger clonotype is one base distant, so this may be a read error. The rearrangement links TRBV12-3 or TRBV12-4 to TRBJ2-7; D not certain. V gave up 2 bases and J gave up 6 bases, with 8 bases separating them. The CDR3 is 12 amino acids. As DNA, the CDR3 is TGTGCCAGCAGTTTACACCCCGGCGAGCAGTACTTC. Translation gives CASSLHPGEQYF.

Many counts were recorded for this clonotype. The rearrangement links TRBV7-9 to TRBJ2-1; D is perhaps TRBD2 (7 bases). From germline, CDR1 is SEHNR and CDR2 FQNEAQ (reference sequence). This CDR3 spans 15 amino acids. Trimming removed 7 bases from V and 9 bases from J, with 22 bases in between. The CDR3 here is CASTPTAGGRGEQFF. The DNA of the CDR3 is TGTGCCAGCACCCCAACTGCCGGGGGGCGCGGTGAGCAGTTCTTC.

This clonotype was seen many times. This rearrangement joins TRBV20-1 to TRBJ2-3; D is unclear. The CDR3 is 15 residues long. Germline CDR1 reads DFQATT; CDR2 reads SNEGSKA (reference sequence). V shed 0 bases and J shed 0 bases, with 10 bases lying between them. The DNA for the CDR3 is TGCAGTGCTAGAGATGTGAAGTCCAGCACAGATACGCAGTATTTT. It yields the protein CSARDVKSSTDTQYF.

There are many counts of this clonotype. Here the CDR3 reads CASSEGQRNTIYF. CDR3 bases: TGTGCCAGCAGCGAAGGACAGAGAAACACCATATATTTT. The V and J genes are TRBV12-3 or TRBV12-4 and TRBJ1-3, with D perhaps matching TRBD1 (6 bases). V lost 6 bases to trimming and J lost 5 bases, with 11 bases between them. The CDR3 extends over 13 amino acids.

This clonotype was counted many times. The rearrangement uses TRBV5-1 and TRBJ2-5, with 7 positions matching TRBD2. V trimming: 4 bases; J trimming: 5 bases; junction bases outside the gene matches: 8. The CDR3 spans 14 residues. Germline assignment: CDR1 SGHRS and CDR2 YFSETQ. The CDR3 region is CASSLWTRSETQYF. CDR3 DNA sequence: TGCGCCAGCAGCCTCTGGACTAGATCGGAGACCCAGTACTTC.

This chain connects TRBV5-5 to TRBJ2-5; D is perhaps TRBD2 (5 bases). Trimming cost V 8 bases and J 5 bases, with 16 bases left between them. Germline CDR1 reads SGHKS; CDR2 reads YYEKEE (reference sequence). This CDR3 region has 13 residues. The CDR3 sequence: CARGSGREETQYF. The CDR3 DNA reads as TGTGCCAGGGGCTCGGGTAGGGAGGAGACCCAGTACTTC.

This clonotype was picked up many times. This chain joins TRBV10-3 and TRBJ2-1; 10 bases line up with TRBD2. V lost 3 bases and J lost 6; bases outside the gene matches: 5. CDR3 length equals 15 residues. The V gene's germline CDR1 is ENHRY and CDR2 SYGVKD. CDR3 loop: CAISDLAGDGNEQFF. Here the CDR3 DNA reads TGTGCCATCAGTGACCTAGCGGGGGACGGCAATGAGCAGTTCTTC.

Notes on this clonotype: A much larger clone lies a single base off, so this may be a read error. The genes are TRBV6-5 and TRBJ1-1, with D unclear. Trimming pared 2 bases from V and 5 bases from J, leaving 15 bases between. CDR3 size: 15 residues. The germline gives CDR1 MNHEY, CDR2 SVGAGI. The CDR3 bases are TGTGCCAGCAGTTACGGGTTTGTGGGTAAGACTGAAGCTTTCTTT. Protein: CASSYGFVGKTEAFF.

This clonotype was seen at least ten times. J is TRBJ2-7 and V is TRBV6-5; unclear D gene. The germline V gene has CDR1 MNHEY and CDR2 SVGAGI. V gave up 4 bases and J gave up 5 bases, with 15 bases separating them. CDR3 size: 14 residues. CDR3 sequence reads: CASSSPVRPHEQYF. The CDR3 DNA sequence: TGTGCCAGCAGTTCCCCCGTGAGGCCGCACGAGCAGTACTTC.

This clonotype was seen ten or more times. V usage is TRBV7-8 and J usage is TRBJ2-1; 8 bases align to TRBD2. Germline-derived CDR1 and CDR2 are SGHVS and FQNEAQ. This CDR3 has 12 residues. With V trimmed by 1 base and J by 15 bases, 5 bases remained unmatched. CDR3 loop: CASSLGGGRRFF. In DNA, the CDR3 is TGTGCCAGCAGCTTAGGCGGGGGGCGGCGGTTCTTC.

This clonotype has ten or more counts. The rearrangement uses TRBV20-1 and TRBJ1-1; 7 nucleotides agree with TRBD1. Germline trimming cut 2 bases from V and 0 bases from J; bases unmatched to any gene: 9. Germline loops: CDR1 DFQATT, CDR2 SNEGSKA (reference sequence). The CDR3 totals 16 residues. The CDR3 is CSARLGGGGMNTEAFF. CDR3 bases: TGCAGTGCTAGATTAGGAGGGGGCGGTATGAACACTGAAGCTTTCTTT.

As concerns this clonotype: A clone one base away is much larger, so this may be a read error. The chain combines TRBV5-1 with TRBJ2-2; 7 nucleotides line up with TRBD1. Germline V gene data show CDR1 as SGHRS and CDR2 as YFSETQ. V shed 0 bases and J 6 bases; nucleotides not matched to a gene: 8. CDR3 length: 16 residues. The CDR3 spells CASSLARDSHSGELFF. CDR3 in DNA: TGCGCCAGCAGCTTGGCCCGGGACAGCCATTCCGGGGAGCTGTTTTTT.

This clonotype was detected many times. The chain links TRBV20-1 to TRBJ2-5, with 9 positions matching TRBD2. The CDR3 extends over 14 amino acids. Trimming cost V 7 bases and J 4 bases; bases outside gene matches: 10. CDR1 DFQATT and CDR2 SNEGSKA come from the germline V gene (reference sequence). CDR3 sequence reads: CSVLSGGNGETQYF. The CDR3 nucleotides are TGCAGTGTCCTTAGCGGGGGTAACGGAGAGACCCAGTACTTC.

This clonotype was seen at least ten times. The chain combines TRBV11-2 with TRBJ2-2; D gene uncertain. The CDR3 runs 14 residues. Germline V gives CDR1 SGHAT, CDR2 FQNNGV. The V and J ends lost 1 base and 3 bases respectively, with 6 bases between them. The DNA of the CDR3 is TGTGCCAGCAGCTTAGTTCGGTACACCGGGGAGCTGTTTTTT. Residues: CASSLVRYTGELFF.

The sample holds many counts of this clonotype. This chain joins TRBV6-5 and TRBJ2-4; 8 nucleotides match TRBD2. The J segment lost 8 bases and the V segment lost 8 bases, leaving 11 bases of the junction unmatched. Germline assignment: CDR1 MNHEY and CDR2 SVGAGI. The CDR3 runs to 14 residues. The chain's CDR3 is CASGGGVSGDIQYF. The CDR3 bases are TGTGCCAGCGGGGGGGGGGTTAGCGGGGACATTCAGTACTTC.

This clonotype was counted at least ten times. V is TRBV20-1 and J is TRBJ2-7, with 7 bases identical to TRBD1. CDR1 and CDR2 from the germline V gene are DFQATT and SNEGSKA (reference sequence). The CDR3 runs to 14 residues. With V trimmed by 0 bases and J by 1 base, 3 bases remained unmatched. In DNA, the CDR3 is TGCAGTGCTAGAGATTCAGGGGGATCCTACGAGCAGTACGTC. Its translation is CSARDSGGSYEQYV.

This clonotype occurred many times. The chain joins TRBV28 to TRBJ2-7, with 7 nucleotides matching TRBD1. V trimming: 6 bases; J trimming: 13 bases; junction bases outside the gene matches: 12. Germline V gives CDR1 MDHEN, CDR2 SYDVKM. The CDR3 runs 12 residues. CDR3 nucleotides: TGTGCCAGCAGGGACAGGAATCTACGAGGATACGTC. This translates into CASRDRNLRGYV.

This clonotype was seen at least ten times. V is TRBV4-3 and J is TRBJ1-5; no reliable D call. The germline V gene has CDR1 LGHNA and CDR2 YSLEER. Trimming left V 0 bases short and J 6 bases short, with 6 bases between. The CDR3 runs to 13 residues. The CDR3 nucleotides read TGCGCCAGCAGCCAAGATCAGAGTCAGCCCCAGCATTTT. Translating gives CASSQDQSQPQHF.

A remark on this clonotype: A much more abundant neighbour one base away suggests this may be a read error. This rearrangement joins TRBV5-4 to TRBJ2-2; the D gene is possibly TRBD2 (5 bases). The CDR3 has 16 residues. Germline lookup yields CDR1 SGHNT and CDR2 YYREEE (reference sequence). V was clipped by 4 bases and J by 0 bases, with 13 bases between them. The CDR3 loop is CASSLLLGANTGELFF. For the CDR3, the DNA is TGTGCCAGCAGCCTATTGCTGGGAGCGAACACCGGGGAGCTGTTTTTT.

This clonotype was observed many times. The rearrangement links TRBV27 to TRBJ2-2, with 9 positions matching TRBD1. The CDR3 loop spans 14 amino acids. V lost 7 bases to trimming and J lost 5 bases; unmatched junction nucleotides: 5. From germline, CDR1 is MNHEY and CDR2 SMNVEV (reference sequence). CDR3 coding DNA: TGTGCCAGCAACCGACAGGGGGAAACCGGGGAGCTGTTTTTT. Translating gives CASNRQGETGELFF.

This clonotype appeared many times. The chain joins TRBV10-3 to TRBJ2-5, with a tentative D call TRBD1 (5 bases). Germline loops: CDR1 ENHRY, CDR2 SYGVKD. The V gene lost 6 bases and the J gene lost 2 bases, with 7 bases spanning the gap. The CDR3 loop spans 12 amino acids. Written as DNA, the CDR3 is TGTGCCATCAGCAAGGGGCAAGAGACCCAGTACTTC. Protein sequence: CAISKGQETQYF.

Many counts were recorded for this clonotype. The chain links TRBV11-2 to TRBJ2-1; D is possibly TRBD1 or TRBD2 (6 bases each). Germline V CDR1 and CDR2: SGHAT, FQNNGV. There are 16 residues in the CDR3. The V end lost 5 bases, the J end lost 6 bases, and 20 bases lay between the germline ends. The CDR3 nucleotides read TGTGCCAGCAGCCCTCTCGTGGGTCGGGGGCCCAATGAGCAGTTCTTC. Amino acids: CASSPLVGRGPNEQFF.

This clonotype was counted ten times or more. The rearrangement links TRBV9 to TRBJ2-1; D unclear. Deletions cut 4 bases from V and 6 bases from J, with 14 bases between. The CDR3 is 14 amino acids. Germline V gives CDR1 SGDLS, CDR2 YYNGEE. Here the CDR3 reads CASSSADFLNEQFF. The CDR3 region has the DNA TGTGCCAGCAGCTCCGCCGACTTCCTCAATGAGCAGTTCTTC.

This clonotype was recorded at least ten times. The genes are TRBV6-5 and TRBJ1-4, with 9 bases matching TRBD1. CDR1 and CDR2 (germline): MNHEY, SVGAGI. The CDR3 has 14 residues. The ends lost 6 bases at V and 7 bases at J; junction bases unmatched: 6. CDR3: CASRAGTGIEKLFF. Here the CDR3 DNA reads TGTGCCAGCAGAGCCGGGACAGGGATTGAAAAACTGTTTTTT.